The following is a T cell receptor (beta chain) sequence with its context. Per the authors' pipeline: For nucleated cells, counts were estimated from reference gene primer amplification. The repertoire was sequenced with immunoSEQ multiplex PCR; TCRdb's copy has only in-frame clones and lacks some. For V, J and clone size, that table is used; D and trimming come from the DNA. Among about 72,000 clones listed, approximately 89% were seen once. This sample was taken from a study of blood T cell repertoires in COVID-19. Study overall: Specimens from acute and convalescent COVID-19 originated in the United States, Italy and Spain. In each case, the material was cDNA or gDNA derived from T cells, B-cell-depleted T cells, or PBMCs.

The germline gives CDR1 SGHRS, CDR2 YFSETQ. This CDR3 comprises 15 residues. Germline trimming cut 1 base from V and 4 bases from J; bases unmatched to any gene: 2. The source material was peripheral blood. The chain joins TRBV5-1 to TRBJ1-6, with 7 bases identical to TRBD1. This clonotype was sampled from an older woman with acute or convalescent COVID-19. This CDR3 is CASSLWDSYNSPLHF. The CDR3 DNA reads as TGCGCCAGCAGCTTGTGGGACAGTTATAATTCACCCCTCCACTTT. Complete variable domain (other parts from reference TRBV5-1 and TRBJ1-6): KAGVTQTPRYLIKTRGQQVTLSCSPISGHRSVSWYQQTPGQGLQFLFEYFSETQRNKGNFPGRFSGRQFSNSRSEMNVSTLELGDSALYLCASSLWDSYNSPLHFGNGTRLTVT.